The 3 T cell receptor beta chains below come from one sample, sequenced in a study of T-cell memory formation after mild COVID-19. TCRdb re-derived calls from the 5' RACE reads in MiXCR, one entry per CDR3 protein. The data show 200,000 to 300,000 distinct CDR3 sequences, with 16% seen just once and more than 20% held by the top ten. Input material: PBMCs or a T cell subset sorted from them (not recorded which). These receptors came from a man between 18 and 35 years old who had mild COVID-19 (a few samples of this study predate the infection). Cell type and time point are not known.

V usage is TRBV4-2 and J usage is TRBJ2-3; 8 positions agree with TRBD1. Looked up from germline, CDR1 is LGHNA and CDR2 is YNFKEQ. This CDR3 contains 17 residues. The trim removed 0 bases at V and 4 bases at J, leaving 9 bases unmatched. The CDR3 nucleotides read TGTGCCAGCAGCCAAGAATTGGCAGGGGGCATGGCAGATACGCAGTATTTT. Translation gives CASSQELAGGMADTQYF.

This clonotype was detected a few times. V and J are TRBV7-9 and TRBJ1-1, with D unresolved. The CDR3 loop spans 15 amino acids. V dropped 4 bases and J dropped 1 base, with 13 bases sitting between them. CDR1 and CDR2 (germline): SEHNR, FQNEAQ (reference sequence). CDR3 protein: CASSWGSGENTEAFF. The CDR3 DNA reads as TGTGCCAGCAGCTGGGGTTCAGGAGAGAACACTGAAGCTTTCTTT.

Only a few counts were recorded for this clonotype. This sequence joins TRBV29-1 and TRBJ2-2, with D unresolved. The ends were cut back, 2 bases at V and 1 base at J, with 5 bases in the middle. Germline CDR1 SQVTM, CDR2 ANQGSEA. The CDR3 is 13 residues long. CDR3 loop: CSVERQNTGELFF. CDR3 nucleotides: TGCAGCGTTGAAAGACAGAACACCGGGGAGCTGTTTTTT.